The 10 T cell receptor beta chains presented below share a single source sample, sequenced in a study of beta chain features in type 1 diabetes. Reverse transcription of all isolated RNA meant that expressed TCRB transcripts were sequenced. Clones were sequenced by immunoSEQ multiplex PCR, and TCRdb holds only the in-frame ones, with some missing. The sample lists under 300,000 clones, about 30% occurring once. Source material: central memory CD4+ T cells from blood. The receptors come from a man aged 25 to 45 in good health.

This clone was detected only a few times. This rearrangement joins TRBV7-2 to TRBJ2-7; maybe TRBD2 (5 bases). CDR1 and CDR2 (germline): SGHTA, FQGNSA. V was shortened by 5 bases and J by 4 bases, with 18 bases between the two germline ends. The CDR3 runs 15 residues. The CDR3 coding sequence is TGTGCCAGCAGCCCTTCGGCGGGCCTTCCTTACGAGCAGTACTTC. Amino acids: CASSPSAGLPYEQYF.

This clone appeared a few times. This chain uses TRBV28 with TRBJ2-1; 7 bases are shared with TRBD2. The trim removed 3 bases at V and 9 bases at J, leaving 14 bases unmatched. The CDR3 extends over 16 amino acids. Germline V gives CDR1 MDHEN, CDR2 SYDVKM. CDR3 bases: TGTGCCAGCAGTTTTCGCGGGAGATCAAGTGGGGGTGAGCAGTTCTTC. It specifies CASSFRGRSSGGEQFF.

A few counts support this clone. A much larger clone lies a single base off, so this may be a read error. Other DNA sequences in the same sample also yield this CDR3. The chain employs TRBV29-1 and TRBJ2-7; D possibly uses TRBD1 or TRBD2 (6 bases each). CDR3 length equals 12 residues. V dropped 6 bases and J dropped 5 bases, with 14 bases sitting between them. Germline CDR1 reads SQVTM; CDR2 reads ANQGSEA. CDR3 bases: TGCAGCGTGAACCGGGGGCCTAACGAGCAGTACTTC. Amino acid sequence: CSVNRGPNEQYF.

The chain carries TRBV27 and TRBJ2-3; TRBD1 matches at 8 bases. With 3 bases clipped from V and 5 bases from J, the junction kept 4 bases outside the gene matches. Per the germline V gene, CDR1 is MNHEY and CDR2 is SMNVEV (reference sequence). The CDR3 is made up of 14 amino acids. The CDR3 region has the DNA TGTGCCAGCAGTTTCAGGGGGCGTGAAGATACGCAGTATTTT. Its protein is CASSFRGREDTQYF.

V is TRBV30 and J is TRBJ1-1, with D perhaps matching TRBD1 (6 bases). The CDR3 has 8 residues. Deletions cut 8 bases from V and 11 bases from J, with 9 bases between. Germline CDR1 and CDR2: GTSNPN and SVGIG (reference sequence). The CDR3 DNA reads TGTGCCGTCCAGGGGGCTTTCTTT. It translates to CAVQGAFF. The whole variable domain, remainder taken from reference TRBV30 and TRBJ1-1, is SQTIHQWPATLVQPVGSPLSLECTVEGTSNPNLYWYRQAAGRGLQLLFYSVGIGQISSEVPQNLSASRPQDRQFILSSKKLLLSDSGFYLCAVQGAFFGQGTRLTVV.

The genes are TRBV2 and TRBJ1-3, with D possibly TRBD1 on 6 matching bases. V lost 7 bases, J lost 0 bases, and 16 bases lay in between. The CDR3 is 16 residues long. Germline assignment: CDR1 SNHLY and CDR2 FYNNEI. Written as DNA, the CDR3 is TGTGCCAGCACTTGGGATCAGGGGAACTCTGGAAACACCATATATTTT. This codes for CASTWDQGNSGNTIYF.

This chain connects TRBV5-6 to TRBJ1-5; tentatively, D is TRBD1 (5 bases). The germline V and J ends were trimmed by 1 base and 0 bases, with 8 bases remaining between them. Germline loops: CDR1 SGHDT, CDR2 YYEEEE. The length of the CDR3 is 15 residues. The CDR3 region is CASSLWGYSNQPQHF. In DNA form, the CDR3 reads TGTGCCAGCAGCTTGTGGGGGTATAGCAATCAGCCCCAGCATTTT.

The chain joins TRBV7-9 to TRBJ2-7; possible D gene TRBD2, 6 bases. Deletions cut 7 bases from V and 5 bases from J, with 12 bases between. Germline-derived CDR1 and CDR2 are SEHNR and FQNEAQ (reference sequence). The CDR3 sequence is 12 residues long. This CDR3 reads CASTEGYHEQYF. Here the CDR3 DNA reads TGTGCCAGCACGGAGGGGTACCACGAGCAGTACTTC.

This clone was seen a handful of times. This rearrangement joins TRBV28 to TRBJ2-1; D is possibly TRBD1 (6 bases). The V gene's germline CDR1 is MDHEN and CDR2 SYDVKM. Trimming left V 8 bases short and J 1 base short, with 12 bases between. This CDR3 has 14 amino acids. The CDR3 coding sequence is TGTGCCAGCGGTAAAACAGGGTCCTACAATGAGCAGTTCTTC. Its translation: CASGKTGSYNEQFF.

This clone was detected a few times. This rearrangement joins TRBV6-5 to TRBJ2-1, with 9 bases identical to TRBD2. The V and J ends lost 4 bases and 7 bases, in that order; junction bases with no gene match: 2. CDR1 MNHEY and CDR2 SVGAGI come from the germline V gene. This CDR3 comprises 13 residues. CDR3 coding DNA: TGTGCCAGCAGTTCTAGCGGGATTAATGAGCAGTTCTTC. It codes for CASSSSGINEQFF.